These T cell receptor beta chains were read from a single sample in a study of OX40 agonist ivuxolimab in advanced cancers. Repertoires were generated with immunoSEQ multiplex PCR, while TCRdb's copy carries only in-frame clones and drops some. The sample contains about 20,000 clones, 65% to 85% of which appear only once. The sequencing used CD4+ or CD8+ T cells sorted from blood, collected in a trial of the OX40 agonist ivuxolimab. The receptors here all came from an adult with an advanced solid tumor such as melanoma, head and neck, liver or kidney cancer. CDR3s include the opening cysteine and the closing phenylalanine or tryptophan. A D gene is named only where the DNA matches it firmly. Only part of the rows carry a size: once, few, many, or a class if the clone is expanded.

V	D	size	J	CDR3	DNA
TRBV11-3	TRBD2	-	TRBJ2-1	CASSSLAGAYNEQFF	TGTGCCAGCAGCTCTTTAGCGGGAGCCTACAATGAGCAGTTCTTC
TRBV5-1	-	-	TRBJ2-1	CASSPQGSSYNEQFF	TGCGCCAGCAGCCCACAGGGTAGCTCCTACAATGAGCAGTTCTTC
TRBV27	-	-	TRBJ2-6	CASSSLGGLGANVLTF	TGTGCCAGCAGTTCGCTAGGGGGACTGGGGGCCAACGTCCTGACTTTC
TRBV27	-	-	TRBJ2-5	CASSLSRVETQYF	TGTGCCAGCAGTTTATCAAGGGTCGAGACCCAGTACTTC
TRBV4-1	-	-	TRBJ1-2	CASSPRTNYGYTF	TGCGCCAGCAGCCCCAGAACTAACTATGGCTACACCTTC
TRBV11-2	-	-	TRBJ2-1	CASSLERGISYNEQFF	TGTGCCAGCAGCTTAGAGAGGGGGATCTCCTACAATGAGCAGTTCTTC
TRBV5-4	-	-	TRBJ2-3	CASSLARPGTHTQYF	TGTGCCAGCAGCTTGGCGAGGCCCGGCACGCATACGCAGTATTTT
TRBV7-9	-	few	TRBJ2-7	CASSSPYSLTYEQYF	TGTGCCAGCAGCTCACCCTACAGCCTGACCTACGAGCAGTACTTC
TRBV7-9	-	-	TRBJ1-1	CASTPAGWMNTEAFF	TGTGCCAGCACCCCGGCAGGGTGGATGAACACTGAAGCTTTCTTT
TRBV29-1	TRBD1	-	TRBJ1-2	CSVKTGKNYGYTF	TGCAGCGTAAAGACAGGGAAAAACTATGGCTACACCTTC
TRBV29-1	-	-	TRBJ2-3	CSVGGEDTQYF	TGCAGCGTTGGTGGCGAAGATACGCAGTATTTT
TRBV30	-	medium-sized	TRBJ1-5	CAWSWQGNQPQHF	TGTGCCTGGAGTTGGCAGGGGAATCAGCCCCAGCATTTT
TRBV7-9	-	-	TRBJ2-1	CASTLEQGNNEQFF	TGTGCCAGCACATTGGAGCAGGGAAACAATGAGCAGTTCTTC
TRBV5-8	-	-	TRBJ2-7	CASSFGLGEQYF	TGTGCCAGCAGCTTCGGGTTGGGCGAGCAGTACTTC
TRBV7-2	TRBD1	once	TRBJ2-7	CASSFGTVPSYEQYF	TGTGCCAGCAGCTTCGGGACAGTTCCATCCTACGAGCAGTACTTC
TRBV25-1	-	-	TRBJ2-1	CASSEGPRYNEQFF	TGTGCCAGCAGTGAGGGACCCAGATACAATGAGCAGTTCTTC
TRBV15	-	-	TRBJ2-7	CATSRVRAYEQYF	TGTGCCACCAGCAGAGTTCGGGCCTACGAGCAGTACTTC
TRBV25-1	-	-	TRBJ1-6	CASSQGNNSPLHF	TGTGCCAGCAGCCAGGGCAATAATTCACCCCTCCACTTT
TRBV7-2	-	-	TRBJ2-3	CASSFQVDTQYF	TGTGCCAGCAGCTTTCAAGTAGATACGCAGTATTTT
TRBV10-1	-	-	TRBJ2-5	CASSDGATGPQETQYF	TGCGCCAGCAGTGACGGTGCGACAGGCCCCCAAGAGACCCAGTACTTC
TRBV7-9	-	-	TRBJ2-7	CASSLAGTGPAREQYF	TGTGCCAGCAGCTTAGCGGGGACCGGACCGGCTAGGGAGCAGTACTTC
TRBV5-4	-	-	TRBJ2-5	CASSLRGQETQYF	TGTGCCAGCAGCTTGAGGGGTCAAGAGACCCAGTACTTC
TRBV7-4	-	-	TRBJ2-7	CASSSGVIPGGSYEQYF	TGTGCCAGCAGCTCAGGGGTCATCCCAGGGGGGTCCTACGAGCAGTACTTC
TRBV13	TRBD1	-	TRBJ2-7	CASSAPGTGAHEQYF	TGTGCCAGCAGCGCCCCCGGGACAGGGGCCCACGAGCAGTACTTC
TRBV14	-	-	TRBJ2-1	CASSQDGGWGYNEQFF	TGTGCCAGCAGCCAAGATGGGGGGTGGGGTTACAATGAGCAGTTCTTC
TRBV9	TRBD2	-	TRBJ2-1	CASSEEPGLAVGEQFF	TGTGCCAGCAGCGAAGAGCCGGGACTAGCAGTTGGTGAGCAGTTCTTC